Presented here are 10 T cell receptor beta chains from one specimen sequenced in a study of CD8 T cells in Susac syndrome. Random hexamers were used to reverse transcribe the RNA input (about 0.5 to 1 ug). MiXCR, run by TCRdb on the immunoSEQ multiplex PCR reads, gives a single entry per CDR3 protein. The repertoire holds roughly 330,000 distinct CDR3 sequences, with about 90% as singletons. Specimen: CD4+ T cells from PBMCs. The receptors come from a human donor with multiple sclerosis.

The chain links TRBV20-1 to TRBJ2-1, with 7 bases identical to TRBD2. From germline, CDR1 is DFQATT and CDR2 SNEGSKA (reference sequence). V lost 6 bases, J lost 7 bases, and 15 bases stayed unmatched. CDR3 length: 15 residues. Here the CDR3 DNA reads TGCAGTGCAACCATCGCGGGACTACATCAAAATGAGCAGTTCTTC. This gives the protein CSATIAGLHQNEQFF.

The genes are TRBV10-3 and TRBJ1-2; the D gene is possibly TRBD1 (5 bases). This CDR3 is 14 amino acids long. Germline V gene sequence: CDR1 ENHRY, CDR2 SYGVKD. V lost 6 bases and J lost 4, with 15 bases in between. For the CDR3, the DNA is TGTGCCATCAGGGGGGACCATCGGGGCTATGGCTACACCTTC. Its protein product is CAIRGDHRGYGYTF.

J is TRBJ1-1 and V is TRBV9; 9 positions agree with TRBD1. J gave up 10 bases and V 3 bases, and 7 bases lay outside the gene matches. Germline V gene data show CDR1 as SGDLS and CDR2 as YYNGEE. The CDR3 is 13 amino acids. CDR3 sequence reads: CASSAGQGSGAFF. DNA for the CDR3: TGTGCCAGCAGCGCCGGACAGGGGAGTGGAGCTTTCTTT.

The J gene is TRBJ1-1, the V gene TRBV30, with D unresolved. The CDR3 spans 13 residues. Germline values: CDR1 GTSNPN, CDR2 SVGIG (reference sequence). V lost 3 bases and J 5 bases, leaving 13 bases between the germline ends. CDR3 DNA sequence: TGTGCCTGGAGCGCGATCACCGGGACTGAAGCTTTCTTT. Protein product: CAWSAITGTEAFF. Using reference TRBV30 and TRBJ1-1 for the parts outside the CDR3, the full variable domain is SQTIHQWPATLVQPVGSPLSLECTVEGTSNPNLYWYRQAAGRGLQLLFYSVGIGQISSEVPQNLSASRPQDRQFILSSKKLLLSDSGFYLCAWSAITGTEAFFGQGTRLTVV.

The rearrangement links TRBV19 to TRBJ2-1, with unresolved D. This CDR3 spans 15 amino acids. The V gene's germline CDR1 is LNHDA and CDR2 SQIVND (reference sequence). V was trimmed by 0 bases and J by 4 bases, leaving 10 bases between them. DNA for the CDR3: TGTGCCAGTAGTATAGAGGGCCAGATTTACAATGAGCAGTTCTTC. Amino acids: CASSIEGQIYNEQFF.

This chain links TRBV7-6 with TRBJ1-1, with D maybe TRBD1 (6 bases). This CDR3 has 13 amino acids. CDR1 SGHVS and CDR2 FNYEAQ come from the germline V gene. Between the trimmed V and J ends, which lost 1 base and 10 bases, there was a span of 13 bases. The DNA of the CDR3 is TGTGCCAGCAGCTTAGAACGGACAGCGGCAGCTTTCTTT. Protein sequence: CASSLERTAAAFF.

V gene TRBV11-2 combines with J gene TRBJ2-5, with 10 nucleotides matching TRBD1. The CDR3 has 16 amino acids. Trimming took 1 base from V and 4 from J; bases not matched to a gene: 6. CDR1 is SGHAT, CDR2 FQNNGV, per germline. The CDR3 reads CASSLGGDRGRETQYF. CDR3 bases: TGTGCCAGCAGCTTAGGAGGCGACAGGGGGCGAGAGACCCAGTACTTC.

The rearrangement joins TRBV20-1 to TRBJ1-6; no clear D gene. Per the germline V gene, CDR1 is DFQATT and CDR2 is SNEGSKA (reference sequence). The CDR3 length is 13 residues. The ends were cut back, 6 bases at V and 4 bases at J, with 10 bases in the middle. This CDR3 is CSALADYNSPLHF. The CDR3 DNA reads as TGCAGTGCCCTGGCGGATTATAATTCACCCCTCCACTTT.

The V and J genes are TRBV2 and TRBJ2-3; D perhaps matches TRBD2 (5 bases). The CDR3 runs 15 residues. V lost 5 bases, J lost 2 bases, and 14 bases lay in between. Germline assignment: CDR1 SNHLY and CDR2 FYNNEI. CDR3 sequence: CASSPSRSYTDTQYF. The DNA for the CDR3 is TGTGCCAGCAGTCCTAGCAGGAGCTACACAGATACGCAGTATTTT.

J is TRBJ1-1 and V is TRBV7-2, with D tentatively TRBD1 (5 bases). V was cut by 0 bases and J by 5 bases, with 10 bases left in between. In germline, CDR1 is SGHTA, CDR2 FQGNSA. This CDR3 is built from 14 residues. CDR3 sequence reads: CASSLAGAETEAFF. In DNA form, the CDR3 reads TGTGCCAGCAGCTTAGCAGGGGCTGAGACTGAAGCTTTCTTT.